The text below deals with one T cell receptor beta chain. Which antigen it targets is not known. The record has no base qualities; no much larger clone is one base away. The germline V gene encodes CDR1 MGHRA and CDR2 YSYEKL. The cysteine opens and the phenylalanine closes a CDR3 of 16 amino acids. The only DNA kept is the CDR3, 48 bases in frame from the first base. Trimming at the junction amounts to 0 bases on V and 7 bases on J, and the germline ends lie 13 bases apart. The immunoSEQ Assay, a bias-controlled multiplex PCR, was used to amplify TCRbeta CDR3 regions from genomic DNA. The paper's processing steps were these. Within the assay, amplification of reference gene primers was used to estimate how many nucleated cells each sample contained. To quantify the absolute abundance of each unique TCRbeta CDR3 rearrangement, sequence reads were collapsed and filtered. For each sample, productive Simpson clonality was calculated as the square root of Simpson's diversity index across productive rearrangements. TCRdb mirrors the immuneACCESS table, restricted to in-frame sequences. Some clones are absent from its copies; in checked studies, under half trace to an unresolved V gene, and the reason for the others is unknown. The V and J calls and the clone size are those of that table, but D and trimming were determined from the DNA. The sample table contains roughly 100,000 clones; only one count was recorded for approximately 88% of them. The ten most abundant clones make up approximately 5% of the sample.

Each collaborating institution followed its own protocols to collect whole blood in K2EDTA tubes. For TCRbeta analysis, collaborators shipped samples in one of three forms: frozen whole blood, isolated PBMCs, or DNA extracted from either of those sample types. This entry is derived from a study of blood T cell repertoires in COVID-19 (dated by TCRdb to the early 2020s). Regarding the study in general: Collaborator samples came from the United States, Italy and Spain and covered acute and convalescent phases of COVID-19. The prospective study material was composed of cDNA or gDNA derived from T cells, B-cell-depleted T cells, or PBMCs. Subjects who had been exposed to COVID-19, were actively infected with it, or had recovered from it provided the deeply sampled blood TCRbeta repertoires that made up the dataset. The repertoires were released in a freely available public database intended as a resource for research on the immune response to SARS-CoV-2. Samples were obtained from the ongoing ImmuneRACE study (first 160 participants) and from 1,254 subjects provided by 6 global collaborators. The sample metadata nearly always contained a de-identified subject ID, COVID-19 status, age in years and sex. Where available, HLA class I and class II types were taken from metadata supplied by the sample provider and were not determined by assay-based typing.

The paper's findings and limits, for the study overall: Clinical and demographic metadata were provided uncurated, with the amount varying by source and participant.

Sequenced sample: peripheral blood. The rearrangement joined TRBV4-1 to TRBJ1-6, with the D gene call left open. This clonotype was sampled from a human donor in a cohort sampled during active COVID-19. The CDR3 has the sequence CASSQDLSGFNSPLHF. The DNA sequence is as follows: TGCGCCAGCAGCCAAGATCTCTCGGGGTTCAATTCACCCCTCCACTTT.